The entry that follows covers one TCR beta chain sequence. There are 16 residues in the CDR3. V lost 0 bases and J lost 3; bases outside the gene matches: 4. Germline V gene lookup returns CDR1 SGDLS and CDR2 YYNGEE. This specimen comes from a study of blood T cell repertoires in COVID-19. Study in general: T cells, B-cell-depleted T cells, or PBMCs provided the cDNA or gDNA that served as material.

Here immunoSEQ multiplex PCR was the method, and the copy in TCRdb shows in-frame clones only, minus some. The table records 250,000 or so clones, about 90% of them present only once. The rearrangement joins TRBV9 to TRBJ2-5, with TRBD2 matching over 11 bases. The sequence was collected from a man between 18 and 35 years old with active or convalescent COVID-19. Sequenced sample: peripheral blood. As DNA, the CDR3 is TGTGCCAGCAGCGTAGAGGGACTAGCGGTCAAAGAGACCCAGTACTTC. It yields the protein CASSVEGLAVKETQYF.